This TCR beta chain was identified during a study of T cell repertoires in cytomegalovirus infection. Each CDR3 protein gets one entry after TCRdb re-called the reads with MiXCR. This sample yields about a million distinct CDR3 sequences, of which less than 35% are seen a single time; roughly 13% belongs to the top ten. This clonotype has a handful of counts. Its specificity is unknown. This TCR came from a human donor in good health (CMV status not recorded). Some clones in this sample may be carry-over from other donors' samples. This material consisted of cultured CD8+ T cells from PBMCs, taken from culture after CMV antigen stimulation.

The CDR3 sequence is CASSPPSPTGEQYF. DNA for the CDR3: TGTGCCAGCAGCCCTCCTAGCCCCACCGGGGAGCAGTACTTC. The rearrangement joins TRBV7-8 to TRBJ2-7; D may be TRBD2 (5 bases). The CDR3 is 14 residues long. Deletions cut 5 bases from V and 7 bases from J, with 18 bases between. Per the germline V gene, CDR1 is SGHVS and CDR2 is FQNEAQ.